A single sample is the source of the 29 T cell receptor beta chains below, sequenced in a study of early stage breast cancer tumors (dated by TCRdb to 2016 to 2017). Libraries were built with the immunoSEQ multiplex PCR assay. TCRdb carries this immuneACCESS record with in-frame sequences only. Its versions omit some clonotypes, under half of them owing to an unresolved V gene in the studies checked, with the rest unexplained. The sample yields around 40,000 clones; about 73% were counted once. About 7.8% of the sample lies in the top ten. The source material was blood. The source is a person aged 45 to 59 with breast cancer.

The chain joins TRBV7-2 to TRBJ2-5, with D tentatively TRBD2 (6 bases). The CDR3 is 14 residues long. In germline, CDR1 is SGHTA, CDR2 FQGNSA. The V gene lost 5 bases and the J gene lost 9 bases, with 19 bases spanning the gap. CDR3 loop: CASSTNNGGKAQYF. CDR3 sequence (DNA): TGTGCCAGCAGCACAAACAACGGAGGGAAGGCCCAGTACTTC.

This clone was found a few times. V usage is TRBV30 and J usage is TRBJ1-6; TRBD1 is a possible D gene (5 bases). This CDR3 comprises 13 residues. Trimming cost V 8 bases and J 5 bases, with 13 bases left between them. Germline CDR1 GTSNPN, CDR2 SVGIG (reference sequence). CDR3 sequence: CAGRGEHNSPLHF. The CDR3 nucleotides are TGTGCCGGACGGGGGGAACATAATTCACCCCTCCACTTT.

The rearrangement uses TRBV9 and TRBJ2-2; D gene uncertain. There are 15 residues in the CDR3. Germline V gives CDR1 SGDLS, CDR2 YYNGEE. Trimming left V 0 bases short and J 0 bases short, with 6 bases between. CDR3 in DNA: TGTGCCAGCAGCGTAGAGACATCGAACACCGGGGAGCTGTTTTTT. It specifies CASSVETSNTGELFF.

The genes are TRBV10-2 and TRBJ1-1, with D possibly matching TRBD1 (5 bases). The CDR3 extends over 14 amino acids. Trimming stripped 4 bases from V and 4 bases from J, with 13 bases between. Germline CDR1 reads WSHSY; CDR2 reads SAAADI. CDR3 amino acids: CASSVQRGGTEAFF. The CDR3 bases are TGCGCCAGCAGTGTTCAACGGGGGGGCACTGAAGCTTTCTTT.

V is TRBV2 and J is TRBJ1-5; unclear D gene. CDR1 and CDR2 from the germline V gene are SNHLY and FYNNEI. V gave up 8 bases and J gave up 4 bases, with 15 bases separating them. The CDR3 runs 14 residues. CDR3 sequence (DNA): TGTGCCAGCCGGACGGACTCCCCAAATCAGCCCCAGCATTTT. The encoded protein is CASRTDSPNQPQHF.

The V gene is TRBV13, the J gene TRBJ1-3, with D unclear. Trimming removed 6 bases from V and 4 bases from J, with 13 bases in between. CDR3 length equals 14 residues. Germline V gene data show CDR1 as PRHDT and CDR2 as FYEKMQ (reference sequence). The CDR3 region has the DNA TGTGCCAGCAGTTTGATCGAGTCCGGAAACACCATATATTTT. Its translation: CASSLIESGNTIYF.

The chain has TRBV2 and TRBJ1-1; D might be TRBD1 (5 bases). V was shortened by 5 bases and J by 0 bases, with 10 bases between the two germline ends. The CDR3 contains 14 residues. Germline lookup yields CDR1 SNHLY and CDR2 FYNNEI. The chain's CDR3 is CASSLQAVNTEAFF. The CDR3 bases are TGTGCCAGCAGTCTACAGGCAGTGAACACTGAAGCTTTCTTT.

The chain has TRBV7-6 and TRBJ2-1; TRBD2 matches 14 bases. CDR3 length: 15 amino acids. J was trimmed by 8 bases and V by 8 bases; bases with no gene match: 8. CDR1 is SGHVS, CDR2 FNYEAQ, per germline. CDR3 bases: TGTGCCAGCGGACTAGCGGGAGGTGTTGGCGATGAGCAGTTCTTC. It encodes CASGLAGGVGDEQFF.

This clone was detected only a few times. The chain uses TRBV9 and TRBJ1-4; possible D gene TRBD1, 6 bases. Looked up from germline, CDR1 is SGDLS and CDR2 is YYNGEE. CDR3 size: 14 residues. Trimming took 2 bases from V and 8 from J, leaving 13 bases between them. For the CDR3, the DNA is TGTGCCAGCAGCGTGGCACAGGGTGGGGAAAAACTGTTTTTT. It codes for CASSVAQGGEKLFF.

CDR3 amino acids: CASSFGLDLASEAFF. The CDR3 region has the DNA TGTGCCAGCAGTTTTGGGTTGGACTTGGCCTCTGAAGCTTTCTTT. The chain is built from TRBV5-4 and TRBJ1-1; D uncertain. The germline gives CDR1 SGHNT, CDR2 YYREEE (reference sequence). Between the trimmed V and J ends, which lost 5 bases and 6 bases, there was a span of 20 bases. The CDR3 covers 15 residues.

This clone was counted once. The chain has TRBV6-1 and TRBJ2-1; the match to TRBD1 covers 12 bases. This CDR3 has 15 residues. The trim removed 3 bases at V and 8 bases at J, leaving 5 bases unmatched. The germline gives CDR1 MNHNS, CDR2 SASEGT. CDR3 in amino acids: CASSDAGQGADEQFF. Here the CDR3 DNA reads TGTGCCAGCAGTGATGCGGGACAGGGGGCCGATGAGCAGTTCTTC.

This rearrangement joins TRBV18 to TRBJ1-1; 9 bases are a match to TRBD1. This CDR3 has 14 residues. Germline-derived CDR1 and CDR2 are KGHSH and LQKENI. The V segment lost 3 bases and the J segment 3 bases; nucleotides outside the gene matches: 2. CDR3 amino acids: CASSPGTGYTEAFF. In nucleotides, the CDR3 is TGTGCCAGCTCACCCGGGACAGGGTACACTGAAGCTTTCTTT.

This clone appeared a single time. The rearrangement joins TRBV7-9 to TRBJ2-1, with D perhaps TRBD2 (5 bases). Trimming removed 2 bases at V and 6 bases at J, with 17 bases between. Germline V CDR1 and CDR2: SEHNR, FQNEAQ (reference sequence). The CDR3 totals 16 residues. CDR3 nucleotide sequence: TGTGCCAGCAGCTTAAGCGAACTAGGTGGGTTCAATGAGCAGTTCTTC. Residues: CASSLSELGGFNEQFF.

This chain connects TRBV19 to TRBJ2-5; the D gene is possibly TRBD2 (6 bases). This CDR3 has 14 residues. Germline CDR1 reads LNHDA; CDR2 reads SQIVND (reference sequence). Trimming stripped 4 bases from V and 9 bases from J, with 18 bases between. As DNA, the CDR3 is TGTGCCAGTAGTAGGGAGCGGGTGGATGTTGCCCAGTACTTC. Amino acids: CASSRERVDVAQYF.

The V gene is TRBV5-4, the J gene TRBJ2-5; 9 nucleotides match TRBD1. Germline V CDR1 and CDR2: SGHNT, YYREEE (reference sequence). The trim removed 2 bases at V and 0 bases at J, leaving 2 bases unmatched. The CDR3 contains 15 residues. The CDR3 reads CASSFGQGYQETQYF. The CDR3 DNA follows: TGTGCCAGCAGCTTCGGACAGGGGTACCAAGAGACCCAGTACTTC.

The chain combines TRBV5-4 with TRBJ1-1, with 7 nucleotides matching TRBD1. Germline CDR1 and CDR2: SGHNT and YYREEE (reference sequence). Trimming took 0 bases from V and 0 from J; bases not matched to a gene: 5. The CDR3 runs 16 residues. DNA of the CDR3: TGTGCCAGCAGCTTGGCCGTAGGGGGCCTGAACACTGAAGCTTTCTTT. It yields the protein CASSLAVGGLNTEAFF.

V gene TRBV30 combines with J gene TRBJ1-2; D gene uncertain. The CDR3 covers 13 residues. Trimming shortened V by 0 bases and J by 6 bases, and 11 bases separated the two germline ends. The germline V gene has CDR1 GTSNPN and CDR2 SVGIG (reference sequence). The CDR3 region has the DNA TGTGCCTGGAGTGTCTCGGGGAGAGATGGCTACACCTTC. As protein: CAWSVSGRDGYTF. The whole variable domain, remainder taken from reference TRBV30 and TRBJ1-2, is SQTIHQWPATLVQPVGSPLSLECTVEGTSNPNLYWYRQAAGRGLQLLFYSVGIGQISSEVPQNLSASRPQDRQFILSSKKLLLSDSGFYLCAWSVSGRDGYTFGSGTRLTVV.

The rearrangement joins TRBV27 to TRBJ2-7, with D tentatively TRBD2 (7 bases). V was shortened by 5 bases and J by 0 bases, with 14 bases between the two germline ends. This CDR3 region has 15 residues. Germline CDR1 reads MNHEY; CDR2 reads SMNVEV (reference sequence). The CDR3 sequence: CASSRGGVSSYEQYF. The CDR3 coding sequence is TGTGCCAGCAGTCGAGGGGGGGTAAGCTCCTACGAGCAGTACTTC.

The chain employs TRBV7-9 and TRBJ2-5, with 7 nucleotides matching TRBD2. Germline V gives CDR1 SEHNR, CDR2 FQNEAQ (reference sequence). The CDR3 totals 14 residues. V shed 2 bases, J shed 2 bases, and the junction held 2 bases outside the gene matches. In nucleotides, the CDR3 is TGTGCCAGCAGCTTACGGGGGGTTCAAGAGACCCAGTACTTC. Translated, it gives CASSLRGVQETQYF.

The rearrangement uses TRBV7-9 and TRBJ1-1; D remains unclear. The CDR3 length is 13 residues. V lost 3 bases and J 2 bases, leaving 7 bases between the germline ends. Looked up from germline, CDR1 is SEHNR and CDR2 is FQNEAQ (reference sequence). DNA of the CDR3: TGTGCCAGCAGCTTCAGCGGTAACACTGAAGCTTTCTTT. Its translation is CASSFSGNTEAFF.

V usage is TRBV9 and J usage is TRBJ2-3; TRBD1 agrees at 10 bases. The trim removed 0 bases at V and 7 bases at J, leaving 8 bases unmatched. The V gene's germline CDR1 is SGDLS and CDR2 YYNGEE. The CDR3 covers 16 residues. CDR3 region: CASSVDDRGRVNTQYF. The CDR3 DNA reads TGTGCCAGCAGCGTAGATGACAGGGGGCGCGTTAATACGCAGTATTTT.

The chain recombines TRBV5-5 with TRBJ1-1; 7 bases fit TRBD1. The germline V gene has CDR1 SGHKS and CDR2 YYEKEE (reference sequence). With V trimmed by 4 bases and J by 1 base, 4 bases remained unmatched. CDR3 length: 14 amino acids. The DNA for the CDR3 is TGTGCCAGCAGCCAGGGACAGCAGAACACTGAAGCTTTCTTT. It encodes CASSQGQQNTEAFF.

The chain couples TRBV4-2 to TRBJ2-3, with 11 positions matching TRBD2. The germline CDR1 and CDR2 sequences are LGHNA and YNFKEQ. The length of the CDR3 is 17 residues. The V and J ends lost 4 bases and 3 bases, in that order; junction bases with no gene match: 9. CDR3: CASSLSLAGGGTDTQYF. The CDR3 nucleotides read TGTGCCAGCAGCCTCTCCTTAGCGGGAGGGGGGACAGATACGCAGTATTTT.

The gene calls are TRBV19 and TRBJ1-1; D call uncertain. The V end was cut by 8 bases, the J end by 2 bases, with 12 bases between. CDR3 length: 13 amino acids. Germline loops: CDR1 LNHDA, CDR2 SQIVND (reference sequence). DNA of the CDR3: TGTGCCAGTCGAGAGGGATCTAACACTGAAGCTTTCTTT. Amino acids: CASREGSNTEAFF.

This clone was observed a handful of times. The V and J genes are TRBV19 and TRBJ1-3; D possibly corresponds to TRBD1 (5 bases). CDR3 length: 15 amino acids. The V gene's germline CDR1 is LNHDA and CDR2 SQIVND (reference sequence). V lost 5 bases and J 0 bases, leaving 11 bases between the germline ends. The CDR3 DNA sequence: TGTGCCAGTAGTCCAGGGATCTCCTCTGGAAACACCATATATTTT. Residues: CASSPGISSGNTIYF. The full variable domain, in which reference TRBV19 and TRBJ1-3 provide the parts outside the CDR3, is DGGITQSPKYLFRKEGQNVTLSCEQNLNHDAMYWYRQDPGQGLRLIYYSQIVNDFQKGDIAEGYSVSREKKESFPLTVTSAQKNPTAFYLCASSPGISSGNTIYFGEGSWLTVV.

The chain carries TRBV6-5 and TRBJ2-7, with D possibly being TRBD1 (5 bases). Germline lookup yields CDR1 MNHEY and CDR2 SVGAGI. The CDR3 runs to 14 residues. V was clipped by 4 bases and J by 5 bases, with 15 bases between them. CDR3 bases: TGTGCCAGCAGTTCTCGGACCCGACAGAACGAGCAGTACGTC. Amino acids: CASSSRTRQNEQYV.

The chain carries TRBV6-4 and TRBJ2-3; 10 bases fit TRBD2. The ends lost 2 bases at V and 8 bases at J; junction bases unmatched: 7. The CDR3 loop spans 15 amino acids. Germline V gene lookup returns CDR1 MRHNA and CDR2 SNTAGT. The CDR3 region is CASSDPTSGFGTQYF. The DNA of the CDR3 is TGTGCCAGCAGTGACCCGACTAGCGGGTTCGGTACGCAGTATTTT.

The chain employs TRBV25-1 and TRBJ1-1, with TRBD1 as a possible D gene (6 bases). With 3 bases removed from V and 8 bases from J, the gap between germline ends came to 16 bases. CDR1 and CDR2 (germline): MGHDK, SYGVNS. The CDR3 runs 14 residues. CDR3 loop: CASSDPLKGGEAFF. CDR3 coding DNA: TGTGCCAGCAGTGACCCACTAAAAGGGGGAGAAGCTTTCTTT.

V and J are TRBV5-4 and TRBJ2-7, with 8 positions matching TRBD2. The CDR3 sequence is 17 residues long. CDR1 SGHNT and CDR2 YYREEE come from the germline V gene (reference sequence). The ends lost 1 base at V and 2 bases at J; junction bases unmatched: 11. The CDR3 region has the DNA TGTGCCAGCAGCTTGAAATTTTCTACTAGCGGAACCTACGAGCAGTACTTC. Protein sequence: CASSLKFSTSGTYEQYF.